One and the same sample provided the 17 T cell receptor beta chains below, sequenced in a study of control samples from healthy donors and cancer patients. Profiling relied on immunoSEQ multiplex PCR, and the TCRdb table lists in-frame clones only, not all of them. The table includes roughly 98,000 clones, just over 90% detected once. The sample comprised blood. The source of these receptors is a man aged 18 to 30 in good health.

The chain uses TRBV6-2 or TRBV6-3 and TRBJ2-1; TRBD2 is a possible D gene (6 bases). Germline CDR1 reads MNHEY; CDR2 reads SVGEGT. The CDR3 consists of 14 residues. The V end lost 5 bases, the J end lost 7 bases, and 15 bases lay between the germline ends. CDR3 region: CASSTPGLGNEQFF. The CDR3 region has the DNA TGTGCCAGCAGTACACCGGGACTGGGGAATGAGCAGTTCTTC.

The chain combines TRBV21-1 with TRBJ2-2; TRBD2, the table's D call, lacks a check against the DNA. TRBV21-1 is listed as a pseudogene. This CDR3 contains 19 residues. CDR3 DNA sequence: TGTGCCAGCAGCACCACGGGGGGCAGCGGGAGGGCACGTACCGGGGAGCTGTTTTTT. Protein: CASSTTGGSGRARTGELFF.

The chain is built from TRBV7-8 and TRBJ2-1, with unresolved D. V dropped 4 bases and J dropped 4 bases, with 11 bases sitting between them. Germline values: CDR1 SGHVS, CDR2 FQNEAQ. This CDR3 has 14 residues. The CDR3 is CASSYLVEYNEQFF. Written as DNA, the CDR3 is TGTGCCAGCAGCTATTTAGTGGAGTACAATGAGCAGTTCTTC.

The chain uses TRBV5-8 and TRBJ2-5; TRBD2 agrees at 7 bases. Germline CDR1 is SGHTS and CDR2 is YDEGEE. CDR3 length: 19 amino acids. V dropped 0 bases and J dropped 5; count of bases not matched to a gene: 19. The CDR3 region has the DNA TGTGCCAGCAGCTTGGAGGCAGGCGGGATCGGACTAGGATGGGAGACCCAGTACTTC. Translated: CASSLEAGGIGLGWETQYF.

The V and J genes are TRBV5-4 and TRBJ2-7; D is perhaps TRBD2 (5 bases). CDR1 SGHNT and CDR2 YYREEE come from the germline V gene (reference sequence). V was cut by 4 bases and J by 4 bases, with 6 bases left in between. The CDR3 is 11 residues long. The DNA for the CDR3 is TGTGCCAGCAGCCGGGGATACGAGCAGTACTTC. It is translated as CASSRGYEQYF.

The chain couples TRBV11-2 to TRBJ1-2; no reliable D call. V lost 0 bases to trimming and J lost 2 bases, with 4 bases between them. Germline-derived CDR1 and CDR2 are SGHAT and FQNNGV. The CDR3 is made up of 13 amino acids. The CDR3 here is CASSLDMNYGYTF. The DNA of the CDR3 is TGTGCCAGCAGCTTAGATATGAACTATGGCTACACCTTC.

This rearrangement joins TRBV27 to TRBJ2-7, with D possibly matching TRBD1 (5 bases). CDR1 and CDR2 from the germline V gene are MNHEY and SMNVEV (reference sequence). Between the trimmed V and J ends, which lost 4 bases and 3 bases, there was a span of 10 bases. The CDR3 is made up of 13 amino acids. CDR3 nucleotides: TGTGCCAGCAGTTCCAGGGTCGGCTACGAGCAGTACTTC. Protein product: CASSSRVGYEQYF.

The chain has TRBV2 and TRBJ2-2; 10 bases agree with TRBD1. This CDR3 comprises 15 residues. The V gene's germline CDR1 is SNHLY and CDR2 FYNNEI. Losses at the gene ends were 4 bases for V and 3 bases for J; bases not matched to a gene: 2. In nucleotides, the CDR3 is TGTGCCAGCAGTGGACAGGGGGCGGACACCGGGGAGCTGTTTTTT. Translating gives CASSGQGADTGELFF.

The chain has TRBV10-3 and TRBJ2-1; no reliable D call. CDR1 and CDR2 from the germline V gene are ENHRY and SYGVKD. The CDR3 spans 15 residues. V was pared by 6 bases and J by 0 bases, with 12 bases between. CDR3 sequence reads: CAIRPTSSSYNEQFF. DNA of the CDR3: TGTGCCATCAGGCCGACTTCCAGCTCCTACAATGAGCAGTTCTTC.

The chain couples TRBV18 to TRBJ1-2; weak D call: TRBD1 (5 bases). CDR1 is KGHSH, CDR2 LQKENI, per germline. V shed 2 bases and J shed 4 bases, with 14 bases lying between them. This CDR3 spans 15 amino acids. CDR3 DNA: TGTGCCAGCTCACCAGAGCACCGGGGGAGCTATGGCTACACCTTC. Translating gives CASSPEHRGSYGYTF.

The chain recombines TRBV29-1 with TRBJ1-1; weak D call: TRBD1 (5 bases). Germline assignment: CDR1 SQVTM and CDR2 ANQGSEA. The CDR3 loop spans 9 amino acids. Between the trimmed V and J ends, which lost 4 bases and 8 bases, there was a span of 5 bases. For the CDR3, the DNA is TGCAGCGTTGGACAGGAAGCTTTCTTT. As protein: CSVGQEAFF.

The rearrangement joins TRBV5-1 to TRBJ2-1; D call uncertain. Germline values: CDR1 SGHRS, CDR2 YFSETQ. This CDR3 spans 18 amino acids. Trimming shortened V by 0 bases and J by 8 bases, and 24 bases separated the two germline ends. For the CDR3, the DNA is TGCGCCAGCAGCTTGGATATATTCAGAGGACGTTACTTGGATGAGCAGTTCTTC. The encoded protein is CASSLDIFRGRYLDEQFF.

The chain is built from TRBV5-1 and TRBJ2-1; the D call may be TRBD1 or TRBD2 (5 bases each). Trimming left V 0 bases short and J 0 bases short, with 7 bases between. The CDR3 totals 15 residues. Germline-derived CDR1 and CDR2 are SGHRS and YFSETQ. CDR3 protein: CASSLGGSSYNEQFF. CDR3 sequence (DNA): TGCGCCAGCAGCTTGGGGGGGAGCTCCTACAATGAGCAGTTCTTC.

J is TRBJ2-7 and V is TRBV3-1 (or the pseudogene TRBV3-2); possible D gene TRBD2, 5 bases. Germline V gene lookup returns CDR1 LGHDT and CDR2 YNNKEL (reference sequence). This CDR3 contains 14 residues. Trimming cost V 6 bases and J 2 bases, with 14 bases left between them. The CDR3 sequence: CASSRGQSTYEQYF. The CDR3 region has the DNA TGTGCCAGCAGTCGCGGGCAGTCTACCTACGAGCAGTACTTC.

The rearrangement links TRBV5-1 to TRBJ2-1; tentatively, D is TRBD1 or TRBD2 (5 bases each). Between the trimmed V and J ends, which lost 4 bases and 4 bases, there was a span of 18 bases. The CDR3 covers 16 residues. Germline CDR1 and CDR2: SGHRS and YFSETQ. The CDR3 is CASSRAGTGNYNEQFF. The CDR3 bases are TGCGCCAGCAGCCGGGCCGGGACGGGTAATTACAATGAGCAGTTCTTC.

The table lists this clone with a few counts. CDR3 in amino acids: CASSERRTQGANEKLFF. CDR3 nucleotide sequence: TGTGCCAGCAGTGAAAGGCGCACACAGGGTGCTAATGAAAAACTGTTTTTT. This sequence joins TRBV6-1 and TRBJ1-4; TRBD1 might be the D (6 bases). Trimming shortened V by 2 bases and J by 3 bases, and 16 bases separated the two germline ends. CDR3 length equals 17 residues. The germline V gene has CDR1 MNHNS and CDR2 SASEGT.

This chain's CDR3 is CSASGFGGGNQPQHF. The CDR3 nucleotides are TGCAGTGCTAGTGGGTTCGGAGGAGGGAACCAGCCCCAGCATTTT. This chain connects TRBV20-1 to TRBJ1-5; no reliable D call. The CDR3 extends over 15 amino acids. Germline V gene data show CDR1 as DFQATT and CDR2 as SNEGSKA (reference sequence). Trimming stripped 3 bases from V and 7 bases from J, with 19 bases between.